The entry below gives a single T cell receptor (beta chain) sequence along with its context. The data were obtained in a study of blood T cell repertoires in COVID-19. Turning to the study itself: Acute-phase and convalescent COVID-19 samples originated in the United States, Italy and Spain.

Clinical histories supplied by participants themselves formed the basis of cohort assignment. Sequencing was performed with immunoSEQ multiplex PCR; in TCRdb, only in-frame clones are kept and a portion is missing. The sample consists of 250,000 to 300,000 clones, approximately 91% of them appearing once. The CDR3 sequence is 13 residues long. Germline CDR1 and CDR2: KGHDR and SFDVKD. The ends were cut back, 6 bases at V and 5 bases at J, with 10 bases in the middle. Sequenced sample: PBMCs or T cells enriched from blood (not recorded which). The chain uses TRBV24-1 and TRBJ1-5; D is ambiguous. The clonotype originates from a human donor in a cohort exposed to, infected with or recovered from COVID-19 (not recorded which). The donor label of this sample is uncertain. CDR3 loop: CATSFRRDQPQHF. The CDR3 nucleotides are TGTGCCACCAGTTTCCGGAGGGATCAGCCCCAGCATTTT.